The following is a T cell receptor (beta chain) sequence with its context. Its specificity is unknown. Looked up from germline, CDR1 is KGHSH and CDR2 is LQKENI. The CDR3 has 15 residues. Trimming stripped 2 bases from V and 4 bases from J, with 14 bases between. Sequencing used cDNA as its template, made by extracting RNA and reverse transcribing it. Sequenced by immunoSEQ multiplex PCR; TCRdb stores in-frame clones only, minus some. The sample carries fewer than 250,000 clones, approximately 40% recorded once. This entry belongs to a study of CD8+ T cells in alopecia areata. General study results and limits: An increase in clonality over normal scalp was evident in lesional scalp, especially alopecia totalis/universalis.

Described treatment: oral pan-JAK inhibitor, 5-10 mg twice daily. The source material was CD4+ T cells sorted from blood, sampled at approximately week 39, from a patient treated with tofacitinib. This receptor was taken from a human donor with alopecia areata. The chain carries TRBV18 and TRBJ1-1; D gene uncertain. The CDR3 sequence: CASSPENKRGTEAFF. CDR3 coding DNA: TGTGCCAGCTCACCAGAAAACAAACGGGGCACTGAAGCTTTCTTT.